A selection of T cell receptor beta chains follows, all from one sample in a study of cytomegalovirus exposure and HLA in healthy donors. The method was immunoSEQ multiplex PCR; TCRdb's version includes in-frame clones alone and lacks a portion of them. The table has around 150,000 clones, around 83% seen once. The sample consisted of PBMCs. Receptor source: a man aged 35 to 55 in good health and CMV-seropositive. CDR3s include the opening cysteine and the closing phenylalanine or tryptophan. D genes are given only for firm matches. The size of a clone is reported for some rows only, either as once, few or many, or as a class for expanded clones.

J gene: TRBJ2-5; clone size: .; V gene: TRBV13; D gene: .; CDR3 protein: CASSPRRETQYF; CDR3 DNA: TGTGCCAGCAGCCCCCGGAGGGAGACCCAGTACTTC
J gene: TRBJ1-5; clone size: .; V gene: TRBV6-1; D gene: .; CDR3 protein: CASSEGGFSNQPQHF; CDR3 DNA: TGTGCCAGCAGTGAAGGGGGCTTTAGCAATCAGCCCCAGCATTTT
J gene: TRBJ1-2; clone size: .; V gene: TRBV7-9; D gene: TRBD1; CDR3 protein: CASSPSRGTGGERVYGYTF; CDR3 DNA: TGTGCCAGCAGCCCCTCCCGGGGGACAGGGGGCGAAAGGGTCTATGGCTACACCTTC
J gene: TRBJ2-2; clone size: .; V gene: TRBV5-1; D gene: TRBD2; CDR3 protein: CASSSGLAGQNTGELFF; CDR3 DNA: TGCGCCAGCAGCTCCGGACTAGCGGGACAGAACACCGGGGAGCTGTTTTTT
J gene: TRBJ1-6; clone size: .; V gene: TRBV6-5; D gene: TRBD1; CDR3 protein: CASSYGTVYNSPLHF; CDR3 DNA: TGTGCCAGCAGTTACGGGACAGTCTATAATTCACCCCTCCACTTT
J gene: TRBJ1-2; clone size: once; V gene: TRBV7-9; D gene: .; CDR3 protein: CASSLAYADSRWSGYTF; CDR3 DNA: TGTGCCAGCAGCTTAGCTTACGCGGATTCAAGATGGAGCGGCTACACCTTC
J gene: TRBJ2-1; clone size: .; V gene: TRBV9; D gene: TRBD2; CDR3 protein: CASSGGVSGNTYNEQFF; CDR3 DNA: TGTGCCAGCAGCGGGGGAGTAAGCGGGAATACCTACAATGAGCAGTTCTTC
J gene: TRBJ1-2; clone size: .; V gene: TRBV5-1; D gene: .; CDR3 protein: CASSLGPYGYTF; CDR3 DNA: TGCGCCAGCAGCTTGGGGCCTTATGGCTACACCTTC
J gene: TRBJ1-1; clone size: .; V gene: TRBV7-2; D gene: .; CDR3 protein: CASSLVGGGTEAFF; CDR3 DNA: TGTGCCAGCAGCTTAGTTGGGGGGGGCACTGAAGCTTTCTTT
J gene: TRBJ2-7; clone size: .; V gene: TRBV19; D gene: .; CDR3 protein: CASSRYSGSGEQYF; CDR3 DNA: TGTGCCAGTAGTAGGTATAGCGGCAGCGGCGAGCAGTACTTC
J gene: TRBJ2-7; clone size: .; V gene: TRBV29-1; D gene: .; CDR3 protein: CSVAPSVPYEQYF; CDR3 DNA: TGCAGCGTTGCCCCCTCCGTCCCCTACGAGCAGTACTTC
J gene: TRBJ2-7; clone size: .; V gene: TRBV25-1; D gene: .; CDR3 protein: CASSEETGGFYEQYF; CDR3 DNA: TGTGCCAGCAGTGAAGAGACCGGAGGTTTCTACGAGCAGTACTTC
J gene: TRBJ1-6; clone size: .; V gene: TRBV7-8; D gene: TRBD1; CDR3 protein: CASSLDRGNQGALHF; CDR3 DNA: TGTGCCAGCAGCTTAGACAGGGGGAATCAGGGGGCCCTCCACTTT
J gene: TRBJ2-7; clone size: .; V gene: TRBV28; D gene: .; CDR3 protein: CASTTISYEQYF; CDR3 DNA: TGTGCCAGCACTACCATCTCCTACGAGCAGTACTTC
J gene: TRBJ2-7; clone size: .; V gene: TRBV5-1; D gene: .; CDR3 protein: CASTTGIGTYEQYF; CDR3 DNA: TGCGCCAGCACCACAGGGATAGGCACCTACGAGCAGTACTTC
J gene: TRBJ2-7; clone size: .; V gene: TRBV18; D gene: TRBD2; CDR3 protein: CASSLSSGYEQYF; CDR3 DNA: TGTGCCAGCTCACTTTCTAGCGGCTACGAGCAGTACTTC
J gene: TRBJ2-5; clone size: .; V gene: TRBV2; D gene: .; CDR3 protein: CASGLAHLSRETQYF; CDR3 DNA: TGTGCCAGCGGTCTAGCTCACCTCTCCCGGGAGACCCAGTACTTC
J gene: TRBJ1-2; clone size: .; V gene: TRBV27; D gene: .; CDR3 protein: CASSFSRVDGYTF; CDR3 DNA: TGTGCCAGCAGTTTCTCCAGGGTGGATGGCTACACCTTC
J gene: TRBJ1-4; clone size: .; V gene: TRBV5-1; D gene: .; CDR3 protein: CASGKGPNEKLFF; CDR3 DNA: TGCGCCAGCGGGAAGGGGCCTAATGAAAAACTGTTTTTT
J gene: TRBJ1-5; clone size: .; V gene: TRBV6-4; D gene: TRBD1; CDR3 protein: CASPGNGQGGERGDQPQHF; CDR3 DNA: TGTGCCAGTCCAGGTAACGGACAGGGGGGGGAGAGGGGCGATCAGCCCCAGCATTTT
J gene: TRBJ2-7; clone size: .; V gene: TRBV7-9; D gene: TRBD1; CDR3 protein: CASSLTRTGPDEQYF; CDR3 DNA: TGTGCCAGCAGCTTGACCCGGACAGGGCCCGACGAGCAGTACTTC
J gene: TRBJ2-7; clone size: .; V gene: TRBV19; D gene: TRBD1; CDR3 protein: CASSPTGTGGYEQYF; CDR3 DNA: TGTGCCAGTAGTCCCACCGGGACAGGGGGTTACGAGCAGTACTTC
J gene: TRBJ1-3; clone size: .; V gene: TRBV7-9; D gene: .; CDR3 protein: CASSSDRYSGNTIYF; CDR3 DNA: TGTGCCAGCAGCTCCGACAGATACTCTGGAAACACCATATATTTT
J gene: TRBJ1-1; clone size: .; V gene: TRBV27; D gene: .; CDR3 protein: CASINVRGTEAFF; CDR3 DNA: TGTGCCAGCATAAACGTGCGGGGTACTGAAGCTTTCTTT
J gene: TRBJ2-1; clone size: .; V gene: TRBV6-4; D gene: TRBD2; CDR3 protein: CASSDRTSGSNEQFF; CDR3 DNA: TGTGCCAGCAGTGATAGGACTAGCGGGAGCAATGAGCAGTTCTTC
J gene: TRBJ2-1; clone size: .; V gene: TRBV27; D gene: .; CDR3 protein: CASSLLGQDEQFF; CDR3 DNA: TGTGCCAGCAGTTTATTAGGCCAGGATGAGCAGTTCTTC
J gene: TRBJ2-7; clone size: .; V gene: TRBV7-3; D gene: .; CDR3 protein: CASSLSGGEQYF; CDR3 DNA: TGTGCCAGCAGCTTAAGTGGGGGGGAGCAGTACTTC
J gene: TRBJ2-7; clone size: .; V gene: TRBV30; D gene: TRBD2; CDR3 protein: CAAGGAYEQYF; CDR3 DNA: TGTGCGGCGGGGGGGGCCTACGAGCAGTACTTC
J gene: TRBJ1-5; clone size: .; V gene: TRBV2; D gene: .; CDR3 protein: CARGRDRNQPQHF; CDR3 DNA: TGTGCCCGGGGAAGGGATCGCAATCAGCCCCAGCATTTT
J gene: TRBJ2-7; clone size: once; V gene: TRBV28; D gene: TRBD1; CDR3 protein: CASSAGTGMSEQYF; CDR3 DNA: TGTGCCAGCAGTGCCGGGACAGGGATGAGCGAGCAGTACTTC
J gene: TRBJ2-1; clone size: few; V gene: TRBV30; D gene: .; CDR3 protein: CAWNRGSGPNEQFF; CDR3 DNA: TGTGCCTGGAATCGAGGTAGCGGCCCCAATGAGCAGTTCTTC
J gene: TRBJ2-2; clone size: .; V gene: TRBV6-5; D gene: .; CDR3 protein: CASSPQGSGELFF; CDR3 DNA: TGTGCCAGCAGCCCCCAGGGTTCCGGGGAGCTGTTTTTT
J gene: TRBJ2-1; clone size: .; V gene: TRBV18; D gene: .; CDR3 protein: CASSPEGLRMSYNEQFF; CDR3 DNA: TGTGCCAGCTCACCGGAGGGCCTTCGAATGTCCTACAATGAGCAGTTCTTC
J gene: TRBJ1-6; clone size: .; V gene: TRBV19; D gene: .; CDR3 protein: CASMGPLEPLHF; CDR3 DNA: TGTGCCAGTATGGGTCCACTAGAACCCCTCCACTTT
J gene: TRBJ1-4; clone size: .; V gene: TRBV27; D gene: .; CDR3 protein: CASSPLTGTYNEKLFF; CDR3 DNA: TGTGCCAGCAGTCCCCTCACCGGGACATATAATGAAAAACTGTTTTTT
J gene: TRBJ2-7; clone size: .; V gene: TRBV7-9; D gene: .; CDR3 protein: CASSKREVYEQYF; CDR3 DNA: TGTGCCAGCAGCAAGAGAGAGGTCTACGAGCAGTACTTC
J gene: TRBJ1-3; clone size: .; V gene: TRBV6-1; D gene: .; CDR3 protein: CASRFLQGNTIYF; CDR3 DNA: TGTGCCAGCAGATTCCTTCAGGGAAACACCATATATTTT
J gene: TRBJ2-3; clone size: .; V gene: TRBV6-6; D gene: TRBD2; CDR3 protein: CASSYYGRASTDTQYF; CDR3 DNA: TGTGCCAGCAGTTACTATGGGAGGGCCAGCACAGATACGCAGTATTTT
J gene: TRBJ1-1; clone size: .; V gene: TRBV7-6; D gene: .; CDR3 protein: CASSLEPGVDTEAFF; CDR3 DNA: TGTGCCAGCAGCTTAGAGCCGGGGGTGGACACTGAAGCTTTCTTT
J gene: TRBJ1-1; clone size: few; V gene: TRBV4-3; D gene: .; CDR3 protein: CASSQDQRQRNTEAFF; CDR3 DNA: TGCGCCAGCAGCCAAGATCAGCGGCAGAGGAACACTGAAGCTTTCTTT
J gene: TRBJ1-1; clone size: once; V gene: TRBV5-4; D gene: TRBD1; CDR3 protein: CASSLDRGYTEAFF; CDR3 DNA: TGTGCCAGCAGCTTGGACAGGGGGTACACTGAAGCTTTCTTT
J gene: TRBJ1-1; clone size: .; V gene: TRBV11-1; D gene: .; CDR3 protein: CASSLEEGWDTEAFF; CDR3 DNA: TGTGCCAGCAGCTTAGAGGAGGGGTGGGACACTGAAGCTTTCTTT
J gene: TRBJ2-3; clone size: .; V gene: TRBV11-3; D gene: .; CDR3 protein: CASSPNGGTDTQYF; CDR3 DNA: TGTGCCAGCAGCCCTAATGGAGGCACAGATACGCAGTATTTT
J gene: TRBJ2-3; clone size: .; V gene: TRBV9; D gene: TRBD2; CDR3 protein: CASSPSGGASTDTQYF; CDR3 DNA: TGTGCCAGCAGTCCTAGCGGGGGTGCTAGCACAGATACGCAGTATTTT
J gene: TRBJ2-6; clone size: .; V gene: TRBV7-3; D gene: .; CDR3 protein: CASSLGQWGANVLTF; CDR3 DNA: TGTGCCAGCAGCCTGGGGCAGTGGGGGGCCAACGTCCTGACTTTC
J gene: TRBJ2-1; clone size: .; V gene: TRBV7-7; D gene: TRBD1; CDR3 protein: CASSFRPGQSNEQFF; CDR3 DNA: TGTGCTAGCAGCTTCCGCCCGGGACAGTCGAATGAGCAGTTCTTC
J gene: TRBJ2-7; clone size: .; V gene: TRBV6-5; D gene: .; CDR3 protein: CASSYRQVGEQYF; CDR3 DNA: TGTGCCAGCAGTTACAGGCAGGTGGGCGAGCAGTACTTC
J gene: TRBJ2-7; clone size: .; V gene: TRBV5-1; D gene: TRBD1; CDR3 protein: CASSPGKRDSSLEQYF; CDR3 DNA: TGCGCCAGCAGCCCGGGGAAAAGGGACAGCTCTCTCGAGCAGTACTTC
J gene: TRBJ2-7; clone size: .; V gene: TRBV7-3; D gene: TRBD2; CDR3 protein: CASSPGTTDEQYF; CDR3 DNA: TGTGCCAGCAGCCCCGGGACTACAGACGAGCAGTACTTC
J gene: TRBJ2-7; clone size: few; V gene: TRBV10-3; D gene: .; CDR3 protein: CAISESSSQGPYEQYF; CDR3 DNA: TGTGCCATCAGTGAGTCGAGTAGCCAGGGCCCCTACGAGCAGTACTTC
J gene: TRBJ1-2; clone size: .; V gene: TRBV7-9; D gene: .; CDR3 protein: CSSSRTGPYGSYTF; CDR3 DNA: TGTTCCAGCAGCCGTACAGGGCCCTATGGTAGCTACACCTTC
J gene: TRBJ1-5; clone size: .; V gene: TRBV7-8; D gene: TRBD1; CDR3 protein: CASSLEGARNQPQHF; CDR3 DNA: TGTGCCAGCAGCTTAGAGGGGGCTCGTAATCAGCCCCAGCATTTT
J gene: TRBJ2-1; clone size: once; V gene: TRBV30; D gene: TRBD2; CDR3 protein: CAWAGSGRGEQFF; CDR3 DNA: TGTGCCTGGGCGGGTAGCGGGAGGGGGGAACAGTTCTTC
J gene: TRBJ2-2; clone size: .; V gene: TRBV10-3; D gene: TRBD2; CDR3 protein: CAIKKTSGEANTGELFF; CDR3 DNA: TGTGCCATCAAAAAAACTAGCGGGGAGGCGAACACCGGGGAGCTGTTTTTT
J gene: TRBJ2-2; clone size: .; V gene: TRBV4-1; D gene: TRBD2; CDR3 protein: CASSVSGMVTGELFF; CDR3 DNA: TGCGCCAGCAGCGTTAGCGGGATGGTCACCGGGGAGCTGTTTTTT
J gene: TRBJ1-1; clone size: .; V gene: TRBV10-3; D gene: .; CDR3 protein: CAISESQNTEAFF; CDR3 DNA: TGTGCCATCAGTGAGTCACAGAACACTGAAGCTTTCTTT
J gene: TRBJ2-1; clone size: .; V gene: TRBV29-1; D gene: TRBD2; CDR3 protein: CSIWTSGGSYNEQFF; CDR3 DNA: TGCAGCATTTGGACTAGCGGGGGCTCCTACAATGAGCAGTTCTTC
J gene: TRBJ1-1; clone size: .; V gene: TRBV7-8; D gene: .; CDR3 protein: CASSPPLGLNTEAFF; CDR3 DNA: TGTGCCAGCAGCCCCCCTTTGGGACTTAACACTGAAGCTTTCTTT
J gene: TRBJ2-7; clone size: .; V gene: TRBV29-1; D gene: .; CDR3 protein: CSVGQDYEQYF; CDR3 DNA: TGCAGCGTTGGACAGGACTACGAGCAGTACTTC
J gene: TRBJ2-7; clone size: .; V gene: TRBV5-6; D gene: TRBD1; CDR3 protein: CASSWGTGYGEQYF; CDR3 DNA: TGTGCCAGCAGTTGGGGGACAGGGTATGGCGAGCAGTACTTC